This T cell receptor beta chain is from a study of response to subunit inactivated influenza vaccine. Regarding the study as a whole: Each seasonal influenza vaccination, the authors suggested, recruits few new T cells.

Germline values: CDR1 SGHRS, CDR2 YFSETQ. The germline V and J ends were trimmed by 6 bases and 2 bases, with 11 bases remaining between them. The CDR3 totals 13 residues. This clonotype was recorded a few times. The antigen remains undetermined. TCRdb called the RT-PCR reads again in MiXCR, with one record for every CDR3 protein. The profile shows fewer than 700,000 distinct CDR3 sequences, 10% to 15% of them singletons. The source material was PBMCs from blood, sampled more than 35 days after vaccination. The rearrangement links TRBV5-1 to TRBJ1-1; D gene uncertain. The receptor was derived from a middle-aged man who received an inactivated influenza vaccine. CDR3 coding DNA: TGCGCCAGCAATCGGGCAGATAACACTGAAGCTTTCTTT. It is translated as CASNRADNTEAFF.